The text below deals with one TCR beta chain. The time point was: cycle 4 day 1 (C4D1), after 6 weeks of nivolumab. Each patient experienced a relapse that followed autologous stem cell transplantation, and brentuximab vedotin exposure varied. This specimen comes from a study of PD-1 blockade in classical Hodgkin lymphoma. The assay was immunoSEQ multiplex PCR, and TCRdb's table has in-frame clones only and misses some. The table records some 90,000 clones, 83% of them present only once. The CDR3 spans 13 residues. Germline V gene sequence: CDR1 MNHNY, CDR2 SVGAGI (reference sequence). The germline V and J ends were trimmed by 8 bases and 0 bases, with 8 bases remaining between them.

The chain links TRBV6-6 to TRBJ1-3, with D uncertain. This TCR was recovered from a human donor with classical Hodgkin lymphoma. The sequences come from peripheral blood mononuclear cells (PBMCs), collected before the fourth cycle of nivolumab. CDR3 amino acids: CASATYSGNTIYF. The CDR3 region has the DNA TGTGCCAGCGCAACGTACTCTGGAAACACCATATATTTT.